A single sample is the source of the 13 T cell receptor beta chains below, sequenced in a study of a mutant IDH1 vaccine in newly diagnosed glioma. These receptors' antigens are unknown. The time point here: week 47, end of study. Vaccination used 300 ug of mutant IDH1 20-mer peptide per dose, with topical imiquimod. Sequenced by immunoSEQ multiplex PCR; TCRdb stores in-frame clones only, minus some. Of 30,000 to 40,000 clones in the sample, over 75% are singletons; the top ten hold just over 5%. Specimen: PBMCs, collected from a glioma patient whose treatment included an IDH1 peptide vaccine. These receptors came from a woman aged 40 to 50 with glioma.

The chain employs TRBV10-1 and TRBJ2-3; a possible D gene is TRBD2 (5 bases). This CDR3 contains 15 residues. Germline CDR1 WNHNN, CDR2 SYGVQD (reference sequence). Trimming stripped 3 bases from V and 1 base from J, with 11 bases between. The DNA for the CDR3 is TGCGCCAGCAGTGATCCGGGAACGGGCACAGATACGCAGTATTTT. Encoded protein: CASSDPGTGTDTQYF.

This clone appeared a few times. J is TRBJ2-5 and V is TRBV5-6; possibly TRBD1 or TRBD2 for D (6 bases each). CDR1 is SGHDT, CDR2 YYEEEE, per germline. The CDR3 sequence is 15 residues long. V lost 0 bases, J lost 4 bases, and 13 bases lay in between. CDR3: CASSLVGGIGETQYF. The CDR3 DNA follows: TGTGCCAGCAGCTTGGTGGGGGGCATCGGAGAGACCCAGTACTTC.

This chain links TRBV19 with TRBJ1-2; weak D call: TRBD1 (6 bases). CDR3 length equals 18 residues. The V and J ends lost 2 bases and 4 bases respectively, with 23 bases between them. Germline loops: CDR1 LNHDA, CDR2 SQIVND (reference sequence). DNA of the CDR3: TGTGCCAGTAGTATAATGGGAAGAGGAGACAGGCTCTTCTATGGCTACACCTTC. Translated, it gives CASSIMGRGDRLFYGYTF. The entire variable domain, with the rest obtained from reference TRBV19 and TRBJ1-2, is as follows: DGGITQSPKYLFRKEGQNVTLSCEQNLNHDAMYWYRQDPGQGLRLIYYSQIVNDFQKGDIAEGYSVSREKKESFPLTVTSAQKNPTAFYLCASSIMGRGDRLFYGYTFGSGTRLTVV.

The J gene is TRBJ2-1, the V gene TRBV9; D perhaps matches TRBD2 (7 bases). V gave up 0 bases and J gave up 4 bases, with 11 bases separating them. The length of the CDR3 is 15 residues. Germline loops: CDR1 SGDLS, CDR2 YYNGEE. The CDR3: CASSVGGGQYNEQFF. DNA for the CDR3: TGTGCCAGCAGCGTAGGGGGGGGACAATACAATGAGCAGTTCTTC.

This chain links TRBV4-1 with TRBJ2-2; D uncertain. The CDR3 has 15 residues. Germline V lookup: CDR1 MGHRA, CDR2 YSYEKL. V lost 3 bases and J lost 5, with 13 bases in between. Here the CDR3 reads CASSHGPSETGELFF. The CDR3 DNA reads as TGCGCCAGCAGCCATGGTCCCTCGGAAACCGGGGAGCTGTTTTTT.

CDR3 in DNA: TGTGCCAGCAGCTCGAGATCAGGGGTCCTTAACACTGAAGCTTTCTTT. Its translation: CASSSRSGVLNTEAFF. This chain links TRBV11-2 with TRBJ1-1, with TRBD1 as a possible D gene (6 bases). Germline V gene sequence: CDR1 SGHAT, CDR2 FQNNGV. Trimming shortened V by 4 bases and J by 2 bases, and 17 bases separated the two germline ends. The CDR3 has 16 residues. The whole variable domain, remainder taken from reference TRBV11-2 and TRBJ1-1, is EAGVAQSPRYKIIEKRQSVAFWCNPISGHATLYWYQQILGQGPKLLIQFQNNGVVDDSQLPKDRFSAERLKGVDSTLKIQPAKLEDSAVYLCASSSRSGVLNTEAFFGQGTRLTVV.

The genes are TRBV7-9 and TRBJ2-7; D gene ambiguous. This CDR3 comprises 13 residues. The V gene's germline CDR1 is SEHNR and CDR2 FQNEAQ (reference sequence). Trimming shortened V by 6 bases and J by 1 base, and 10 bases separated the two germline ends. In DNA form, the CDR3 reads TGTGCCAGCAGACCAACCCAATCCTACGAGCAGTACTTC. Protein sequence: CASRPTQSYEQYF.

This CDR3 is CSSGLLNTEAFF. The CDR3 nucleotides are TGCAGCTCTGGCTTGTTGAACACTGAAGCTTTCTTT. The chain links TRBV29-1 to TRBJ1-1; the D is unclear. The CDR3 contains 12 residues. CDR1 SQVTM and CDR2 ANQGSEA come from the germline V gene. V lost 8 bases to trimming and J lost 0 bases, with 10 bases between them. Looking up the rest from reference TRBV29-1 and TRBJ1-1 gives the full variable domain: SAVISQKPSRDICQRGTSLTIQCQVDSQVTMMFWYRQQPGQSLTLIATANQGSEATYESGFVIDKFPISRPNLTFSTLTVSNMSPEDSSIYLCSSGLLNTEAFFGQGTRLTVV.

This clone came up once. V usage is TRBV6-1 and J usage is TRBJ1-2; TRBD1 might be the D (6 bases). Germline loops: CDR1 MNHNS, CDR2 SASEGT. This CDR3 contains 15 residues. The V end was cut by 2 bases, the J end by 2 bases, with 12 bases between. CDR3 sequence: CASSEMGGLNYGYTF. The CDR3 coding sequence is TGTGCCAGCAGTGAAATGGGGGGCCTCAACTATGGCTACACCTTC.

CDR3 nucleotide sequence: TGTGCCAGCAGTTACGGGACAGGAAACGGTCCCCAGCATTTT. Translated, it gives CASSYGTGNGPQHF. The chain joins TRBV6-6 to TRBJ1-5; the match to TRBD1 covers 8 bases. Germline loops: CDR1 MNHNY, CDR2 SVGAGI (reference sequence). The CDR3 is made up of 14 amino acids. The junction had 7 bases not matched to a gene; V was cut back by 2 bases and J by 10 bases.

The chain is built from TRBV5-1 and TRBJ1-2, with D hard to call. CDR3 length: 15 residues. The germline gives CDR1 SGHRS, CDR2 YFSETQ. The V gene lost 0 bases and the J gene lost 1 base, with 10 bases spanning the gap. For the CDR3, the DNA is TGCGCCAGCAGCTTGGACGGCGTCCTTAACTATGGCTACACCTTC. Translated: CASSLDGVLNYGYTF.

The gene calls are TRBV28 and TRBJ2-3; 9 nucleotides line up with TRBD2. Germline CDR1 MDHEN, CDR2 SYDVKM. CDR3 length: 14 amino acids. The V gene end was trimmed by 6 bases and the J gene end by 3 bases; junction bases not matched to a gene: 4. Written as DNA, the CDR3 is TGTGCCAGCAGGCCGGGACTAGCAACAGATACGCAGTATTTT. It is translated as CASRPGLATDTQYF.

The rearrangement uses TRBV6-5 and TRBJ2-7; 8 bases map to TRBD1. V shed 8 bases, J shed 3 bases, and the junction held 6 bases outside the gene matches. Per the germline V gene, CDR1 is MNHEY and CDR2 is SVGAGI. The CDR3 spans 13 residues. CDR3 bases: TGTGCCAGCTCACAGGGGGAAAGCTACGAGCAGTACTTC. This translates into CASSQGESYEQYF.